These 30 T cell receptor beta chains were all obtained from the same sample, sequenced in a study of T cell responses to AZD1222 COVID-19 vaccine. Clones were read by immunoSEQ multiplex PCR, and TCRdb kept only the in-frame ones, dropping some. The sample lists roughly 120,000 clones, roughly 90% occurring once. Sequencing used peripheral blood, obtained on day 0 of AZD1222 vaccination. These receptors all stem from an adult in good health.

The chain is built from TRBV19 and TRBJ1-1; D possibly corresponds to TRBD1 (5 bases). The CDR3 length is 14 residues. V lost 4 bases to trimming and J lost 7 bases, with 16 bases between them. In germline, CDR1 is LNHDA, CDR2 SQIVND (reference sequence). The CDR3 spells CASSTVPGRYEAFF. CDR3 coding DNA: TGTGCCAGTAGTACTGTCCCGGGACGTTATGAAGCTTTCTTT.

This clone was seen a single time. The rearrangement uses TRBV5-5 and TRBJ2-7; weak D call: TRBD2 (6 bases). Trimming cost V 1 base and J 7 bases, with 12 bases left between them. The CDR3 is 13 residues long. Per germline, CDR1 SGHKS and CDR2 YYEKEE (reference sequence). This CDR3 is CASSLWPGGEQYF. CDR3 nucleotides: TGTGCCAGCAGCTTGTGGCCCGGGGGAGAGCAGTACTTC.

The chain carries TRBV6-5 and TRBJ2-1; 8 bases fit TRBD2. Trimming at V came to 5 bases and at J to 7 bases, leaving 10 bases not matched to a gene. Germline lookup yields CDR1 MNHEY and CDR2 SVGAGI. The CDR3 extends over 15 amino acids. CDR3: CASSPSGGATNEQFF. The CDR3 DNA follows: TGTGCCAGCAGTCCCTCGGGGGGGGCTACGAATGAGCAGTTCTTC.

This chain links TRBV6-6 with TRBJ2-4; 8 bases fit TRBD2. The germline CDR1 and CDR2 sequences are MNHNY and SVGAGI (reference sequence). This CDR3 region has 18 residues. The J segment lost 5 bases and the V segment lost 5 bases, leaving 17 bases of the junction unmatched. As DNA, the CDR3 is TGTGCCAGCAGTCTCGTTCCCCGGGGGGGTTCTAGCCAAAACATTCAGTACTTC. Translated: CASSLVPRGGSSQNIQYF.

The chain recombines TRBV24-1 with TRBJ2-7; 7 bases line up with TRBD1. The junction had 8 bases not matched to a gene; V was cut back by 3 bases and J by 4 bases. The CDR3 has 15 amino acids. Per the germline V gene, CDR1 is KGHDR and CDR2 is SFDVKD. The CDR3 nucleotides are TGTGCCACCAGTGATCCGGGACAGAGAGTTTACGAGCAGTACTTC. Protein sequence: CATSDPGQRVYEQYF.

CDR3 sequence: CASSKVGDREIEKLFF. DNA of the CDR3: TGTGCCAGCAGCAAAGTAGGGGACAGGGAAATTGAAAAACTGTTTTTT. The chain joins TRBV21-1 to TRBJ1-4; no check of the table's D call, TRBD1, against the DNA was made. TRBV21-1 is a recognized pseudogene. This CDR3 has 16 residues.

This clone was seen a single time. The CDR3 reads CASTATSTDTQYF. CDR3 bases: TGTGCCAGTACGGCGACTAGCACAGATACGCAGTATTTT. The chain links TRBV19 to TRBJ2-3; D uncertain. Trimming cost V 7 bases and J 0 bases, with 8 bases left between them. Germline values: CDR1 LNHDA, CDR2 SQIVND (reference sequence). The CDR3 is 13 amino acids. Full variable domain (rest looked up from reference TRBV19 and TRBJ2-3): DGGITQSPKYLFRKEGQNVTLSCEQNLNHDAMYWYRQDPGQGLRLIYYSQIVNDFQKGDIAEGYSVSREKKESFPLTVTSAQKNPTAFYLCASTATSTDTQYFGPGTRLTVL.

J is TRBJ2-1 and V is TRBV18; 7 bases match TRBD1. This CDR3 region has 13 residues. Germline CDR1 and CDR2: KGHSH and LQKENI. J lost 8 bases, V lost 3 bases, and 4 bases had no gene match. CDR3 in amino acids: CASSPGTEHEQFF. The CDR3 DNA follows: TGTGCCAGCTCACCTGGGACAGAACATGAGCAGTTCTTC.

The chain joins TRBV29-1 to TRBJ2-7; D is uncertain. This CDR3 is 13 amino acids long. V lost 4 bases and J 3 bases, leaving 13 bases between the germline ends. The germline CDR1 and CDR2 sequences are SQVTM and ANQGSEA. Here the CDR3 DNA reads TGCAGCGTTGTTAAGGACCGGATCTACGAGCAGTACTTC. This gives the protein CSVVKDRIYEQYF.

The chain links TRBV6-2 or TRBV6-3 to TRBJ2-7, with D maybe TRBD1 (5 bases). The ends were cut back, 4 bases at V and 3 bases at J, with 10 bases in the middle. Germline lookup yields CDR1 MNHEY and CDR2 SVGEGT. This CDR3 is 13 amino acids long. CDR3 in amino acids: CASSSQGSYEQYF. The CDR3 DNA follows: TGTGCCAGCAGTTCCCAGGGTAGCTACGAGCAGTACTTC.

The CDR3 DNA is TGTGCCAGTAGTATATCAGCGGGAGGAAACAATGAGCAGTTCTTC. It translates to CASSISAGGNNEQFF. This chain joins TRBV19 and TRBJ2-1, with 9 nucleotides matching TRBD2. J lost 5 bases, V lost 2 bases, and 4 bases had no gene match. The CDR3 covers 15 residues. Germline V gene lookup returns CDR1 LNHDA and CDR2 SQIVND (reference sequence). Full variable domain (outside the CDR3, taken from reference TRBV19 and TRBJ2-1): DGGITQSPKYLFRKEGQNVTLSCEQNLNHDAMYWYRQDPGQGLRLIYYSQIVNDFQKGDIAEGYSVSREKKESFPLTVTSAQKNPTAFYLCASSISAGGNNEQFFGPGTRLTVL.

This chain uses TRBV3-1 (or the pseudogene TRBV3-2) with TRBJ1-2; the D is unclear. The CDR3 has 14 residues. Germline values: CDR1 LGHDT, CDR2 YNNKEL (reference sequence). Trimming removed 4 bases from V and 1 base from J, with 10 bases in between. The chain's CDR3 is CASSRHSNNYGYTF. The CDR3 bases are TGTGCCAGCAGCCGTCACAGTAATAACTATGGCTACACCTTC.

The chain uses TRBV30 and TRBJ1-1, with D tentatively TRBD1 (6 bases). CDR1 GTSNPN and CDR2 SVGIG come from the germline V gene (reference sequence). This CDR3 is built from 13 residues. Trimming took off 3 bases at V and 3 bases at J, with 11 bases between the two ends. The CDR3 DNA sequence: TGTGCCTGGAGGACCAACAGGGACACTGAAGCTTTCTTT. It yields the protein CAWRTNRDTEAFF. The full variable domain, its missing parts supplied by reference TRBV30 and TRBJ1-1, is SQTIHQWPATLVQPVGSPLSLECTVEGTSNPNLYWYRQAAGRGLQLLFYSVGIGQISSEVPQNLSASRPQDRQFILSSKKLLLSDSGFYLCAWRTNRDTEAFFGQGTRLTVV.

This chain connects TRBV20-1 to TRBJ1-1; the D gene is possibly TRBD1 (6 bases). This CDR3 has 11 amino acids. V was trimmed by 2 bases and J by 8 bases, leaving 9 bases between them. The germline CDR1 and CDR2 sequences are DFQATT and SNEGSKA (reference sequence). The CDR3 nucleotides are TGCAGTGCTAGAAGACAGGTGGAAGCTTTCTTT. It codes for CSARRQVEAFF.

The chain carries TRBV29-1 and TRBJ2-1; a possible D gene is TRBD2 (5 bases). Germline V CDR1 and CDR2: SQVTM, ANQGSEA. V lost 4 bases to trimming and J lost 8 bases, with 12 bases between them. CDR3 size: 12 residues. The CDR3 DNA follows: TGCAGCGTTGTTGGGGTGAGGGATGAGCAGTTCTTC. Residues: CSVVGVRDEQFF.

This chain connects TRBV5-6 to TRBJ2-5; 7 positions agree with TRBD2. The CDR3 extends over 14 amino acids. Germline V lookup: CDR1 SGHDT, CDR2 YYEEEE. V was pared by 0 bases and J by 5 bases, with 4 bases of the junction left unmatched. Here the CDR3 reads CASSLAGLGETQYF. The DNA of the CDR3 is TGTGCCAGCAGCTTGGCCGGACTAGGCGAGACCCAGTACTTC.

This clone was observed once. This CDR3 reads CASSTHRGTGNTIYF. CDR3 DNA sequence: TGTGCCAGTAGTACGCACAGGGGCACTGGAAACACCATATATTTT. The V gene is TRBV19, the J gene TRBJ1-3, with 7 bases matching TRBD1. Germline lookup yields CDR1 LNHDA and CDR2 SQIVND (reference sequence). The trim removed 4 bases at V and 2 bases at J, leaving 5 bases unmatched. The CDR3 contains 15 residues.

This clone was counted between two and nine times. The chain employs TRBV4-1 and TRBJ2-5, with TRBD2 identical over 9 bases. Germline V gives CDR1 MGHRA, CDR2 YSYEKL. This CDR3 has 16 amino acids. With 1 base clipped from V and 2 bases from J, the junction kept 5 bases outside the gene matches. The CDR3 DNA is TGCGCCAGCAGCCAAGGCGAGCGGGGGGCTCAAGAGACCCAGTACTTC. Residues: CASSQGERGAQETQYF.

The chain recombines TRBV6-5 with TRBJ2-7; 9 bases map to TRBD1. The CDR3 runs 15 residues. With V trimmed by 6 bases and J by 2 bases, 8 bases remained unmatched. Germline CDR1 is MNHEY and CDR2 is SVGAGI. CDR3 bases: TGTGCCAGCAGGCCACGCGGGACAGGGACCTACGAGCAGTACTTC. Translated: CASRPRGTGTYEQYF.

The chain recombines TRBV18 with TRBJ2-7; a possible D gene is TRBD1 (6 bases). With 4 bases removed from V and 1 base from J, the gap between germline ends came to 11 bases. This CDR3 spans 14 amino acids. Germline V gene data show CDR1 as KGHSH and CDR2 as LQKENI. The CDR3: CASSHPDSSYEQYF. The CDR3 nucleotides read TGTGCCAGCTCACATCCGGACAGTTCCTACGAGCAGTACTTC. The full variable domain, in which reference TRBV18 and TRBJ2-7 provide the parts outside the CDR3, is NAGVMQNPRHLVRRRGQEARLRCSPMKGHSHVYWYRQLPEEGLKFMVYLQKENIIDESGMPKERFSAEFPKEGPSILRIQQVVRGDSAAYFCASSHPDSSYEQYFGPGTRLTVT.

V usage is TRBV18 and J usage is TRBJ2-7, with D possibly TRBD2 on 5 matching bases. V was pared by 4 bases and J by 5 bases, with 12 bases between. CDR3 size: 13 residues. Germline CDR1 and CDR2: KGHSH and LQKENI. This CDR3 is CASSQSVRDEQYF. The CDR3 DNA follows: TGTGCCAGCTCACAATCAGTGCGGGACGAGCAGTACTTC.

V usage is TRBV3-1 (or the pseudogene TRBV3-2) and J usage is TRBJ1-1; D remains ambiguous. The CDR3 consists of 13 residues. Trimming took off 3 bases at V and 1 base at J, with 6 bases between the two ends. The germline CDR1 and CDR2 sequences are LGHDT and YNNKEL (reference sequence). CDR3 nucleotides: TGTGCCAGCAGCCACCTTACGAACACTGAAGCTTTCTTT. Protein: CASSHLTNTEAFF.

CDR3 nucleotide sequence: TGTGCCAGCAGCTTCTTACTGAGCTCCTACAATGAGCAGTTCTTC. It specifies CASSFLLSSYNEQFF. This chain connects TRBV7-2 to TRBJ2-1, with unresolved D. Trimming cost V 3 bases and J 0 bases, with 9 bases left between them. Per germline, CDR1 SGHTA and CDR2 FQGNSA. The CDR3 contains 15 residues.

This clone was detected only once. The chain joins TRBV20-1 to TRBJ1-4; D is undetermined. This CDR3 has 13 amino acids. Trimming shortened V by 3 bases and J by 8 bases, and 13 bases separated the two germline ends. From germline, CDR1 is DFQATT and CDR2 SNEGSKA (reference sequence). The CDR3 spells CSASQHRSEKLFF. In nucleotides, the CDR3 is TGCAGTGCTAGTCAACATCGATCGGAAAAACTGTTTTTT.

This chain links TRBV6-4 with TRBJ2-3; the D call may be TRBD1 or TRBD2 (6 bases each). Per the germline V gene, CDR1 is MRHNA and CDR2 is SNTAGT. CDR3 length equals 17 residues. With 3 bases removed from V and 4 bases from J, the gap between germline ends came to 20 bases. CDR3 in DNA: TGTGCCAGCAGTGATTATAGCGGAGGCAAGGGGGCAGATACGCAGTATTTT. Translated: CASSDYSGGKGADTQYF.

The CDR3 is CASSGAWEGSTDTQYF. The CDR3 nucleotides are TGTGCCAGCAGTGGAGCGTGGGAGGGTAGCACAGATACGCAGTATTTT. This chain connects TRBV28 to TRBJ2-3; 7 bases are shared with TRBD2. The CDR3 runs to 16 residues. Trimming removed 5 bases from V and 0 bases from J; junction bases left unmatched: 8. In germline, CDR1 is MDHEN, CDR2 SYDVKM.

V is TRBV6-5 and J is TRBJ1-1; TRBD1 is a possible D gene (5 bases). In germline, CDR1 is MNHEY, CDR2 SVGAGI. Trimming removed 0 bases at V and 3 bases at J, with 11 bases between. This CDR3 has 15 amino acids. The CDR3 region has the DNA TGTGCCAGCAGTTACTCGGGGGGATCCCACACTGAAGCTTTCTTT. The encoded protein is CASSYSGGSHTEAFF.

This clone was detected once. The same CDR3 can be traced to other DNA sequences in this sample. The rearrangement joins TRBV15 to TRBJ1-1, with a possible D match to TRBD1 (6 bases). Per the germline V gene, CDR1 is LNHNV and CDR2 is YYDKDF (reference sequence). V lost 0 bases and J 1 base, leaving 6 bases between the germline ends. CDR3 length: 14 amino acids. For the CDR3, the DNA is TGTGCCACCAGCAGAGAACAGGGGAACACTGAAGCTTTCTTT. This gives the protein CATSREQGNTEAFF. Full variable domain (remainder filled in from reference TRBV15 and TRBJ1-1): DAMVIQNPRYQVTQFGKPVTLSCSQTLNHNVMYWYQQKSSQAPKLLFHYYDKDFNNEADTPDNFQSRRPNTSFCFLDIRSPGLGDTAMYLCATSREQGNTEAFFGQGTRLTVV.

This clone was seen only a few times. This chain uses TRBV7-9 with TRBJ1-1, with D unresolved. This CDR3 has 15 residues. V gave up 2 bases and J gave up 5 bases, with 15 bases separating them. Per the germline V gene, CDR1 is SEHNR and CDR2 is FQNEAQ (reference sequence). CDR3 amino acids: CASSLTPPLETEAFF. The CDR3 DNA reads TGTGCCAGCAGCTTAACCCCTCCCCTGGAGACTGAAGCTTTCTTT.

V usage is TRBV6-1 and J usage is TRBJ2-5; 10 nucleotides align to TRBD2. J gave up 4 bases and V 0 bases, and 2 bases lay outside the gene matches. This CDR3 contains 15 residues. CDR1 is MNHNS and CDR2 is SASEGT in the germline V gene. CDR3: CASSEAGLAVETQYF. DNA of the CDR3: TGTGCCAGCAGTGAAGCCGGACTAGCGGTAGAGACCCAGTACTTC.